A single sample is the source of the 11 T cell receptor beta chains below, sequenced in a study of early T cells in non-severe SARS-CoV-2 infection. TCRdb recomputed calls from the 5' RACE reads with MiXCR, one row per CDR3 protein. The sample includes some 32,000 distinct CDR3 sequences, around 7% of them seen just once. Sequenced material: whole blood. These receptors originate from an adult who was a healthcare worker with PCR-confirmed SARS-CoV-2 infection or an uninfected control (not recorded which).

This clonotype has ten or more counts. The chain employs TRBV7-9 and TRBJ2-1; D possibly matches TRBD1 or TRBD2 (6 bases each). Germline lookup yields CDR1 SEHNR and CDR2 FQNEAQ (reference sequence). The CDR3 has 16 residues. Trimming cost V 1 base and J 5 bases, with 15 bases left between them. CDR3 residues: CASSLVRGPPDNEQFF. The CDR3 DNA reads as TGTGCCAGCAGCTTAGTTCGGGGGCCCCCGGACAATGAGCAGTTCTTC.

The sample holds many counts of this clonotype. The V gene is TRBV6-6, the J gene TRBJ1-5; D not certain. This CDR3 comprises 13 residues. V lost 2 bases and J 5 bases, leaving 7 bases between the germline ends. Germline V lookup: CDR1 MNHNY, CDR2 SVGAGI (reference sequence). This CDR3 is CASSYRGDQPQHF. CDR3 nucleotides: TGTGCCAGCAGTTACCGGGGTGATCAGCCCCAGCATTTT.

The chain has TRBV15 and TRBJ2-1, with TRBD1 identical over 8 bases. This CDR3 is built from 16 residues. CDR1 LNHNV and CDR2 YYDKDF come from the germline V gene (reference sequence). V lost 5 bases to trimming and J lost 2 bases; unmatched junction nucleotides: 8. CDR3 residues: CATSRRDRGTYNEQFF. The CDR3 DNA reads as TGTGCCACCAGCCGGAGAGACAGGGGAACCTACAATGAGCAGTTCTTC. Drawing the rest from reference TRBV15 and TRBJ2-1, the complete variable domain is DAMVIQNPRYQVTQFGKPVTLSCSQTLNHNVMYWYQQKSSQAPKLLFHYYDKDFNNEADTPDNFQSRRPNTSFCFLDIRSPGLGDTAMYLCATSRRDRGTYNEQFFGPGTRLTVL.

In this sample, this clonotype turned up a few times. This chain connects TRBV20-1 to TRBJ2-1; 13 bases agree with TRBD2. Trimming took 0 bases from V and 12 from J; bases not matched to a gene: 5. CDR3 size: 14 residues. Germline V lookup: CDR1 DFQATT, CDR2 SNEGSKA (reference sequence). CDR3 in amino acids: CSARELAGGPRQFF. For the CDR3, the DNA is TGCAGTGCTAGAGAACTAGCGGGGGGGCCTCGGCAGTTCTTC.

This clonotype was detected ten times or more. Compared with germline, one end of the junction differs, possibly owing to a read error. The V gene is TRBV7-9, the J gene TRBJ2-3, with D unresolved. The CDR3 spans 15 residues. Germline CDR1 is SEHNR and CDR2 is FQNEAQ (reference sequence). The CDR3 region has the DNA TGTGCCAGCAGCCCGACTGGTGTAACCACAGATACGCATTATTTT. Residues: CASSPTGVTTDTHYF. Together with reference TRBV7-9 and TRBJ2-3, the CDR3 gives the full variable domain: DTGVSQNPRHKITKRGQNVTFRCDPISEHNRLYWYRQTLGQGPEFLTYFQNEAQLEKSRLLSDRFSAERPKGSFSTLEIQRTEQGDSAMYLCASSPTGVTTDTHYFGPGTRLTVL.

About this clonotype itself: A much bigger clone sits one base away, suggesting this may be a read error. The CDR3 coding sequence is TGTGCCAACTCAGTTAGCACAGATACGCAGTATTTT. Protein sequence: CANSVSTDTQYF. This chain links TRBV18 with TRBJ2-3, with unresolved D. The CDR3 is made up of 12 amino acids. CDR1 KGHSH and CDR2 LQKENI come from the germline V gene.

The V gene is TRBV6-6, the J gene TRBJ1-2, with D possibly being TRBD1 (5 bases). In germline, CDR1 is MNHNY, CDR2 SVGAGI (reference sequence). V lost 6 bases and J lost 6, with 20 bases in between. The CDR3 is 15 residues long. CDR3 residues: CASRTNLRGSDGYTF. DNA of the CDR3: TGTGCCAGCAGGACCAATCTGAGGGGATCCGATGGCTACACCTTC.

This clonotype has ten or more counts. The chain links TRBV7-9 to TRBJ2-1; 12 positions agree with TRBD2. V dropped 3 bases and J dropped 3; count of bases not matched to a gene: 6. The CDR3 runs to 17 residues. CDR1 and CDR2 from the germline V gene are SEHNR and FQNEAQ (reference sequence). The CDR3 protein is CASSFDGLAGNYNEQFF. The CDR3 bases are TGTGCCAGCAGCTTCGACGGACTAGCGGGGAACTACAATGAGCAGTTCTTC.

A few counts support this clonotype. The chain is built from TRBV7-9 and TRBJ1-1; TRBD1 matches at 8 bases. The CDR3 runs to 12 residues. Trimming cost V 5 bases and J 6 bases; bases outside gene matches: 2. Germline V gene data show CDR1 as SEHNR and CDR2 as FQNEAQ (reference sequence). The chain's CDR3 is CASSADRAEAFF. The CDR3 DNA reads TGTGCCAGCAGCGCGGACAGGGCTGAAGCTTTCTTT.

Note on this clonotype: One base away lies a much larger clone, so this may be a sequencing read error. CDR3 region: CVSSHQGLTEAFF. The CDR3 DNA is TGTGTCAGTAGCCATCAGGGTCTCACTGAAGCTTTCTTT. The V call is TRBV19, the J call TRBJ1-1, with D possibly TRBD1 on 5 matching bases. The CDR3 is 13 amino acids. CDR1 and CDR2 (germline): LNHDA, SQIVND (reference sequence).

This clonotype was detected only a few times. The V and J genes are TRBV13 and TRBJ2-2; tentatively, D is TRBD1 or TRBD2 (5 bases each). The V gene's germline CDR1 is PRHDT and CDR2 FYEKMQ (reference sequence). The CDR3 sequence is 16 residues long. Trimming shortened V by 0 bases and J by 3 bases, and 11 bases separated the two germline ends. The CDR3: CASSLGRGTYTGELFF. CDR3 nucleotide sequence: TGTGCCAGCAGCTTAGGCCGAGGGACCTACACCGGGGAGCTGTTTTTT.